The 28 T cell receptor beta chains listed next were all sequenced from one sample in a study of tumor and adjacent non-tumor tissue in lung cancer. RNA was extracted from bulk tissue without any cell sorting. TCRbeta libraries were built with three rounds of nested PCR, modified from ARM-PCR. TCRdb re-called the multiplex PCR reads through MiXCR, storing one row per CDR3 protein. The sample has 84,000 or so distinct CDR3 sequences; about 66% are singletons. The sequencing input was lung tumor tissue. All receptors derive from a man between 65 and 85 years old with non-small cell lung cancer.

As to this clonotype: Its ends do not fully match the called genes, so a read error is possible. The J gene is TRBJ2-7, the V gene TRBV7-9, with 7 bases fitting TRBD2. Looked up from germline, CDR1 is SEHNR and CDR2 is FQNEAQ (reference sequence). The CDR3 spans 14 residues. CDR3 sequence reads: CASSLAGRACEQYF. The CDR3 region has the DNA TGCGCCAGCAGCTTAGCGGGCAGAGCCTGCGAGCAGTACTTC.

This clonotype was counted many times. The chain recombines TRBV5-4 with TRBJ2-5, with 7 bases lining up with TRBD2. This CDR3 spans 16 amino acids. Germline V gene data show CDR1 as SGHNT and CDR2 as YYREEE (reference sequence). The V segment lost 1 base and the J segment 6 bases; nucleotides outside the gene matches: 12. The CDR3 protein is CASSLWMGGPSKTQYF. CDR3 nucleotides: TGTGCCAGCAGCTTGTGGATGGGAGGGCCCTCGAAGACCCAGTACTTC.

Concerning this clonotype: One end of the junction varies from germline; a read error may be responsible. The chain has TRBV11-2 and TRBJ2-5; D is possibly TRBD2 (6 bases). Germline-derived CDR1 and CDR2 are SGHAT and FQNNGV. The CDR3 is 15 amino acids. CDR3: CTSSLRPGSQETRYF. In DNA, the CDR3 is TGTACCAGCAGCTTAAGACCCGGGAGTCAAGAGACCCGGTACTTC.

This clonotype was seen a few times. Compared with germline, one end of the junction differs, possibly owing to a read error. CDR3 sequence: CASTLDRADNEKFF. The DNA of the CDR3 is TGTGCCAGCACCTTGGACAGGGCTGACAATGAGAAGTTCTTC. The V gene is TRBV28, the J gene TRBJ2-1; 8 positions agree with TRBD1. The CDR3 spans 14 residues. In germline, CDR1 is MDHEN, CDR2 SYDVKM.

A note on this clonotype: The germline gene is not matched at one end of the junction; a read error may be the cause. This chain uses TRBV11-2 with TRBJ2-1; 7 bases match TRBD2. The CDR3 loop spans 14 amino acids. CDR1 and CDR2 (germline): SGHAT, FQNNGV. The CDR3 reads CASRLDGGDNEQFF. CDR3 in DNA: TGTGCCAGCAGGTTAGATGGGGGGGACAATGAGCAGTTCTTC.

This clonotype has ten or more counts. This chain uses TRBV6-5 with TRBJ2-6, with unresolved D. Trimming left V 6 bases short and J 2 bases short, with 5 bases between. From germline, CDR1 is MNHEY and CDR2 SVGAGI. The CDR3 is 13 residues long. The DNA of the CDR3 is TGTGCCAGCAGCCGCCCTGGGGCCAACGTCCTGACTTTC. Its protein product is CASSRPGANVLTF.

This clonotype was counted ten times or more. V is TRBV12-3 or TRBV12-4 and J is TRBJ2-1; no firm D call. This CDR3 is 16 amino acids long. Trimming cost V 0 bases and J 0 bases, with 9 bases left between them. CDR3 region: CASSLARIDSYNEQFF. The CDR3 DNA is TGTGCCAGCAGTTTAGCCAGGATAGACTCCTACAATGAGCAGTTCTTC.

The chain employs TRBV28 and TRBJ2-3; D call uncertain. The CDR3 runs to 16 residues. CDR1 is MDHEN and CDR2 is SYDVKM in the germline V gene. V lost 4 bases and J lost 0, with 14 bases in between. CDR3 residues: CASSSPTIRSTDTQYF. Written as DNA, the CDR3 is TGTGCCAGCAGTTCCCCCACTATCCGCAGCACAGATACGCAGTATTTT.

This clonotype was seen only a few times. Just one base apart from a much larger clone, this may be a read error. The chain recombines TRBV5-6 with TRBJ2-1, with D perhaps assigned TRBD1 or TRBD2 (5 bases each). Germline loops: CDR1 SGHDT, CDR2 YYEEEE. V lost 6 bases and J lost 11, with 15 bases in between. There are 12 residues in the CDR3. CDR3 in DNA: TGTGCCAGCATCTTCGGGGCGGCGAAGCAGTTCTTC. Protein sequence: CASIFGAAKQFF.

There are a few counts of this clonotype. CDR3 protein: CASSLYAVGLAGSSYEQYF. The CDR3 DNA reads as TGCGCCAGCAGCTTGTACGCAGTCGGACTAGCGGGGAGCTCCTACGAGCAGTACTTC. The chain has TRBV5-1 and TRBJ2-7, with 12 bases that match TRBD2. Germline V gene data show CDR1 as SGHRS and CDR2 as YFSETQ. V lost 1 base and J lost 0; bases outside the gene matches: 11. This CDR3 is 19 amino acids long.

On this clonotype itself: The junction departs from the called germline gene at one end, perhaps through a read error. The chain combines TRBV14 with TRBJ2-1; D uncertain. The CDR3 is 16 residues long. CDR1 SGHDN and CDR2 FVKESK come from the germline V gene. CDR3 coding DNA: TGTGCCAGCAGCCAGGTCTCTGACCCCCTTTACAATGGGCAGTTCTTC. Translation: CASSQVSDPLYNGQFF.

This clonotype showed up just once. V and J are TRBV11-1 and TRBJ2-3; no reliable D call. This CDR3 contains 15 residues. With 7 bases removed from V and 3 bases from J, the gap between germline ends came to 17 bases. From germline, CDR1 is SGHAT and CDR2 FQDESV (reference sequence). CDR3: CASNSRLSRTDTQYF. CDR3 in DNA: TGTGCCAGCAATTCCAGACTGAGCAGGACAGATACGCAGTATTTT.

A remark on this clonotype: A much bigger clone sits one base away, suggesting this may be a read error. J is TRBJ2-2 and V is TRBV4-1; D may be TRBD1 or TRBD2 (5 bases each). The CDR3 extends over 17 amino acids. The V gene's germline CDR1 is MGHRA and CDR2 YSYEKL. V dropped 3 bases and J dropped 4 bases, with 18 bases sitting between them. DNA of the CDR3: TGCGCCAGCAGCCATATACCGCCGGGACCCCGCACCGGGGAGCTGTTTTTT. As protein: CASSHIPPGPRTGELFF.

A remark on this clonotype: A much larger clone lies one base from this, so it may be a read error. This is likely a read error, given that the CDR3 carries no conserved phenylalanine or tryptophan at its end. The DNA is omitted, as the CDR3 cannot be located on it reliably, and the CDR3 follows TCRdb's listing. V gene TRBV14 combines with J gene TRBJ2-1; the D call TRBD1 from the table was never checked on the DNA. CDR1 and CDR2 from the germline V gene are SGHDN and FVKESK. A total of 15 residues make up the CDR3, ends included. This CDR3 reads CASSSRQGAAITKFL.

The chain couples TRBV6-6 to TRBJ2-7; unclear D gene. The CDR3 consists of 14 residues. The V gene's germline CDR1 is MNHNY and CDR2 SVGAGI (reference sequence). The CDR3 protein is CVISYGTIGDEQYF. The CDR3 DNA sequence: TGTGTCATCAGTTACGGCACCATCGGCGACGAGCAGTACTTC.

Details on this clonotype: One end of the junction does not line up with germline, which may come from a read error. The chain joins TRBV29-1 to TRBJ2-3; D gene unclear. This CDR3 is built from 13 residues. CDR1 is SQVTM, CDR2 ANQGSEA, per germline. CDR3 region: CSVLPARRDTLYF. CDR3 DNA sequence: TGCAGCGTCCTTCCGGCTAGGAGAGATACGCTGTATTTT.

A few counts support this clonotype. This clone may be a read error of a much larger clone one base away. The chain is built from TRBV7-9 and TRBJ1-5; TRBD1 is a possible D gene (6 bases). The CDR3 sequence is 15 residues long. Germline V gene data show CDR1 as SEHNR and CDR2 as FQNEAQ (reference sequence). The CDR3 DNA reads as TGTGCCAGCAGCTTAGGGAACAGGGCGGATCAGCGCCAGCATTTT. Translation: CASSLGNRADQRQHF.

In its sample, this clonotype was seen a few times. The chain uses TRBV25-1 and TRBJ2-3; 7 bases agree with TRBD1. Germline CDR1 is MGHDK and CDR2 is SYGVNS. With V trimmed by 3 bases and J by 2 bases, 20 bases remained unmatched. The CDR3 spans 20 residues. The CDR3 reads CASSEVSDYRPGQSTDTQYF. CDR3 in DNA: TGTGCCAGCAGTGAGGTCAGCGATTATAGGCCGGGACAGTCCACAGATACGCAGTATTTT.

The chain joins TRBV29-1 to TRBJ2-7, with a weak D call TRBD2 (5 bases). This CDR3 contains 13 residues. V was pared by 8 bases and J by 4 bases, with 18 bases between. Per the germline V gene, CDR1 is SQVTM and CDR2 is ANQGSEA. As DNA, the CDR3 is TGCAGCTTCATGGGGAGTTCTACGTACGAGCAGTACTTC. As protein: CSFMGSSTYEQYF.

This clonotype was recorded once. This sequence joins TRBV12-5 and TRBJ2-3; D remains unclear. V was clipped by 7 bases and J by 2 bases, with 16 bases between them. Germline V gene lookup returns CDR1 LGHNT and CDR2 FRNRAP. The CDR3 covers 15 residues. The CDR3 loop is CASALAGSVTDTQYF. DNA of the CDR3: TGTGCTAGTGCCCTGGCCGGGTCTGTCACAGATACGCAGTATTTT. Combining the CDR3 with reference TRBV12-5 and TRBJ2-3 gives the whole variable domain DARVTQTPRHKVTEMGQEVTMRCQPILGHNTVFWYRQTMMQGLELLAYFRNRAPLDDSGMPKDRFSAEMPDATLATLKIQPSEPRDSAVYFCASALAGSVTDTQYFGPGTRLTVL.

The rearrangement uses TRBV5-1 and TRBJ2-3; 10 bases fit TRBD2. CDR3 length equals 16 residues. With 3 bases clipped from V and 0 bases from J, the junction kept 4 bases outside the gene matches. From germline, CDR1 is SGHRS and CDR2 YFSETQ. The CDR3 DNA sequence: TGCGCCAGCAGCTCCGGGACTAGCGTCAGCACAGATACGCAGTATTTT. This gives the protein CASSSGTSVSTDTQYF.

This chain joins TRBV7-9 and TRBJ1-1; D unresolved. The CDR3 is made up of 15 amino acids. Germline V gives CDR1 SEHNR, CDR2 FQNEAQ (reference sequence). Trimming stripped 4 bases from V and 1 base from J, with 13 bases between. CDR3 bases: TGTGCCAGCAGCTCCCCCAGCGGGTGGAACACTGAAGCTTTCTTT. Translated: CASSSPSGWNTEAFF.

Points on this clonotype: One base away lies a much larger clone, so this may be a sequencing read error. The chain uses TRBV11-2 and TRBJ2-5; 7 nucleotides agree with TRBD1. CDR1 SGHAT and CDR2 FQNNGV come from the germline V gene. This CDR3 contains 14 residues. For the CDR3, the DNA is TGTGCCAGCAGCTTAGATGACAGGGAAGAGACCCAGTGCTTC. It encodes CASSLDDREETQCF. Together with reference TRBV11-2 and TRBJ2-5, the CDR3 gives the full variable domain: EAGVAQSPRYKIIEKRQSVAFWCNPISGHATLYWYQQILGQGPKLLIQFQNNGVVDDSQLPKDRFSAERLKGVDSTLKIQPAKLEDSAVYLCASSLDDREETQCFGPGTRLLVL.

Turning to this clonotype: At one of its ends the junction is not consistent with the germline gene, which may arise from a read error. The genes are TRBV11-2 and TRBJ1-1; 9 nucleotides match TRBD1. This CDR3 has 14 residues. Germline V gene lookup returns CDR1 SGHAT and CDR2 FQNNGV. CDR3 sequence reads: CASSPNRGQSEAFF. In nucleotides, the CDR3 is TGTGCCAGCAGCCCAAACAGGGGGCAGTCTGAGGCTTTCTTT. The full variable domain, in which reference TRBV11-2 and TRBJ1-1 provide the parts outside the CDR3, is EAGVAQSPRYKIIEKRQSVAFWCNPISGHATLYWYQQILGQGPKLLIQFQNNGVVDDSQLPKDRFSAERLKGVDSTLKIQPAKLEDSAVYLCASSPNRGQSEAFFGQGTRLTVV.

Many counts were recorded for this clonotype. This chain connects TRBV4-1 to TRBJ1-2; 8 bases agree with TRBD1. CDR3 size: 15 residues. Trimming at V came to 0 bases and at J to 4 bases, leaving 4 bases not matched to a gene. Germline V gene lookup returns CDR1 MGHRA and CDR2 YSYEKL. The CDR3 coding sequence is TGCGCCAGCAGCCAAGATCTGGACAGGGTCTATGGCTACACCTTC. This translates into CASSQDLDRVYGYTF.

A word on this clonotype: This could be a read error, since a much larger clone is one nucleotide away. The chain combines TRBV28 with TRBJ2-7, with 7 bases aligning to TRBD2. The CDR3 spans 13 residues. CDR1 is MDHEN and CDR2 is SYDVKM in the germline V gene. The CDR3 sequence: CVSTLGRGTEQYF. In DNA form, the CDR3 reads TGTGTCAGCACCCTGGGGAGGGGTACCGAGCAGTACTTC.

This clonotype was counted only a few times. A read error may be the cause here, since a much bigger clone is one base away. Since no conserved phenylalanine or tryptophan closes the CDR3, a read error is the likely cause. The V and J genes are TRBV18 and TRBJ1-2; possible D gene TRBD1, 5 bases. Germline V lookup: CDR1 KGHSH, CDR2 LQKENI. V was cut by 3 bases and J by 3 bases, with 14 bases left in between. CDR3 length: 15 residues. CDR3 protein: CASSPKGPGDYGYTI. CDR3 DNA sequence: TGTGCCAGCTCACCGAAGGGACCGGGGGACTATGGCTACACCATC.

V gene TRBV11-2 combines with J gene TRBJ1-4; 9 nucleotides align to TRBD1. J gave up 7 bases and V 3 bases, and 6 bases lay outside the gene matches. The length of the CDR3 is 15 residues. The germline gives CDR1 SGHAT, CDR2 FQNNGV. In DNA, the CDR3 is TGTGCCAGCAGCTTTGGGGACAGGGTCTTTGAAAAACTGTTTTTT. Protein: CASSFGDRVFEKLFF.